Described below is a single T cell receptor beta chain sequence and its context. The antigen it binds to is not known. No base quality information exists; no much larger clone differs at one position. The sample is drawn from a study of T-cell reconstitution after alpha-beta-depleted transplantation in children (dated by TCRdb to 2016 to 2018). The study in broad terms: T-cell immune reconstitution after TCRalphabeta/CD19-depleted allogeneic hematopoietic cell transplantation in children was quantitatively tracked in the study by means of TCR repertoire profiling. Beyond this particular receptor, the publication reports: Over subsequent months, a decline in hyperexpanded clone frequencies was noted, and after one year, T-cell counts and TCRbeta diversity were mostly ascribed to newly produced T cells. The apparently early recovery of alphabetaT-cell counts about two months after transplant reportedly depended on only several hundred rapidly expanded clones that came from non-depleted graft cells. In some patients, the high TCRbeta diversity seen at day 60 was put down to recipient T cells and intrathymic progenitors that had survived conditioning.

Clipping removes 4 bases from V and 0 bases from J, with 4 as the unmatched junction base count. The CDR3, cysteine through phenylalanine, is 17 amino acids long. This entry keeps only the CDR3 DNA: 51 bases, framed from base 1. Looking up the germline V gene yields CDR1 SQVTM and CDR2 ANQGSEA. The sample's treatment or condition label, decoded: allogeneic hematopoietic cell transplantation with graft depleted of TCRalphabeta T cells and CD19 B cells. TCRalphabeta/CD19-depleted allogeneic hematopoietic cell grafts were given to the transplant recipients, all of whom were children. The library was generated by PCR. TCRdb lists the instrument as Illumina HiSeq 2500. TCR libraries were prepared with molecular barcoding, using unique molecular identifiers to normalize TCRbeta repertoire quantification. Clones were called with MiXCR by TCRdb after fastp trimmed the public reads at Q25, and only in-frame beta chains were retained. Each entry merges the rows of one CDR3 protein and shows their most common DNA and genes. In all, the sample holds about 980,000 distinct CDR3 sequences, and around 30% of those were seen once. The ten largest make up about 28% of the sample.

In this chain, TRBV29-1 is recombined with TRBJ2-6, with 12 middle bases fitting TRBD1. The source of this sequence is a boy less than two years old who had a stem cell transplant for SCID, so the T cells may come from the graft donor. Sequenced here: PBMCs, mostly from graft donor cells, sampled 360 days after TCRalphabeta/CD19-depleted stem cell transplant. The DNA sequence follows: TGCAGCGTTGGGTGGGGACAGGGGGCCTCTGGGGCCAACGTCCTGACTTTC. It translates as CSVGWGQGASGANVLTF. The variable domain in full, with residues beyond the CDR3 obtained from the reference TRBV29-1 and TRBJ2-6 genes, is SAVISQKPSRDICQRGTSLTIQCQVDSQVTMMFWYRQQPGQSLTLIATANQGSEATYESGFVIDKFPISRPNLTFSTLTVSNMSPEDSSIYLCSVGWGQGASGANVLTFGAGSRLTVL.